This TCR beta chain comes out of a study of circulating CD8 cells and anti-PD-1 response in melanoma. Study-level results: DNEG was most diverse; TIGIT repertoires were least diverse.

Sorting of live CD3+CD8+TCRalphabeta+ cells by PD-1 and/or TIGIT gave four subsets. TCR libraries were prepared from approximately 15 ng of total RNA with the QIAseq Immune Repertoire TCR panel. TCRdb re-called the reads with MiXCR, one entry per CDR3 protein. Of some 350 distinct CDR3 sequences detected, approximately 7.2% appear once; the ten largest clones hold roughly two thirds. The CDR3 has 13 amino acids. Germline values: CDR1 MGHDK, CDR2 SYGVNS. Between the trimmed V and J ends, which lost 3 bases and 7 bases, there was a span of 10 bases. This clonotype ranks as medium-sized. As yet, its antigen is unknown.

V usage is TRBV25-1 and J usage is TRBJ2-1; no definite D call. This receptor was obtained from a human donor with melanoma. The specimen was CD8+ T cells from PBMCs, collected at baseline or after one month of anti-PD-1 therapy (not recorded which). The CDR3 bases are TGTGCCAGCAGTGACTACGTTGGAAATGAGCAGTTCTTC. As protein: CASSDYVGNEQFF.